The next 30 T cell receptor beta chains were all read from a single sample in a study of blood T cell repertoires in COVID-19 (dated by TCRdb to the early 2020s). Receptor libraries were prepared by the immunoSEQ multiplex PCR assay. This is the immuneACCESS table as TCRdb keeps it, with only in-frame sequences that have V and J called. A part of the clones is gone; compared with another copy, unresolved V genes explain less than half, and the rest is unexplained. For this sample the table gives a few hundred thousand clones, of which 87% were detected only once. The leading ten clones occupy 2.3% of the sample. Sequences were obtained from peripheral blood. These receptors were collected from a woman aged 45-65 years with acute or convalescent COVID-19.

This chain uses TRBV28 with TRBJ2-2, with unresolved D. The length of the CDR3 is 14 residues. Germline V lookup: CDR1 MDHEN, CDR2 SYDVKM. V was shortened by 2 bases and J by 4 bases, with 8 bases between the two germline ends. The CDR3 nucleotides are TGTGCCAGCAGTTTAAGCCCCGGCACCGGGGAGCTGTTTTTT. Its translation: CASSLSPGTGELFF. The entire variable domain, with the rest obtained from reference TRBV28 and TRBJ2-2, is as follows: DVKVTQSSRYLVKRTGEKVFLECVQDMDHENMFWYRQDPGLGLRLIYFSYDVKMKEKGDIPEGYSVSREKKERFSLILESASTNQTSMYLCASSLSPGTGELFFGEGSRLTVL.

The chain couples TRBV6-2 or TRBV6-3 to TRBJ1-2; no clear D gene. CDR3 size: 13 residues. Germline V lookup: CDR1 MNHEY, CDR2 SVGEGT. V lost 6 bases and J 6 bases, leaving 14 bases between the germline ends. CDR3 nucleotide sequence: TGTGCCAGCAGCTCTTTCCTCGGGGATGGCTACACCTTC. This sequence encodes CASSSFLGDGYTF.

The CDR3 coding sequence is TGTGCCAGTAGTAAGTGGACTAGCGGGACAGATACGCAGTATTTT. It translates to CASSKWTSGTDTQYF. The V gene is TRBV19, the J gene TRBJ2-3; 11 positions match TRBD2. Per germline, CDR1 LNHDA and CDR2 SQIVND (reference sequence). The length of the CDR3 is 15 residues. V shed 4 bases and J 3 bases; nucleotides not matched to a gene: 3.

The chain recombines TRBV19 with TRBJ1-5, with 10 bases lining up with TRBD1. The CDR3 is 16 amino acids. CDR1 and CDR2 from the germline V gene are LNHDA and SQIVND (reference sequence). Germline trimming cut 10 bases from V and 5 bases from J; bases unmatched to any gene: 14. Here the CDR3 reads CATQAPGQGRHQPQHF. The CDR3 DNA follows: TGTGCCACCCAAGCCCCGGGACAGGGGAGGCATCAGCCCCAGCATTTT.

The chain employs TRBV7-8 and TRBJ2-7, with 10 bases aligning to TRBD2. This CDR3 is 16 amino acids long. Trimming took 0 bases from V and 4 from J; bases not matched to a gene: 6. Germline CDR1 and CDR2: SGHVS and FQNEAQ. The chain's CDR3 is CASSLASGRAWYEQYF. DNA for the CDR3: TGTGCCAGCAGCTTAGCCAGCGGGAGGGCCTGGTACGAGCAGTACTTC.

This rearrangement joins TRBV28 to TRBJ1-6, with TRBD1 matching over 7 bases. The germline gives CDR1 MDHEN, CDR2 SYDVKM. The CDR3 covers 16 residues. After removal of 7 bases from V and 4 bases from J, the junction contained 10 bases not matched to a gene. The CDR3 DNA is TGTGCCAGCAATCCCAGGGGGGTAATTTATAATTCACCCCTCCACTTT. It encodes CASNPRGVIYNSPLHF.

For the CDR3, the DNA is TGTGCCACCAGCAGGACCACGGGGGATTCGCCCCAGCATTTT. Its protein is CATSRTTGDSPQHF. The chain uses TRBV15 and TRBJ1-5, with a weak D call TRBD1 (5 bases). V lost 3 bases, J lost 9 bases, and 15 bases lay in between. Germline-derived CDR1 and CDR2 are LNHNV and YYDKDF (reference sequence). The CDR3 is 14 residues long.

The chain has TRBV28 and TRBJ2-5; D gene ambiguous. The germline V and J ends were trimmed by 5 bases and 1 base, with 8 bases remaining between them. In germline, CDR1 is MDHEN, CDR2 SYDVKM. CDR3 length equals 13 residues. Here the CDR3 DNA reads TGTGCCAGCAGTCTCGGGTCCCAAGAGACCCAGTACTTC. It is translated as CASSLGSQETQYF. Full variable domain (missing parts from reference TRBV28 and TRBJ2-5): DVKVTQSSRYLVKRTGEKVFLECVQDMDHENMFWYRQDPGLGLRLIYFSYDVKMKEKGDIPEGYSVSREKKERFSLILESASTNQTSMYLCASSLGSQETQYFGPGTRLLVL.

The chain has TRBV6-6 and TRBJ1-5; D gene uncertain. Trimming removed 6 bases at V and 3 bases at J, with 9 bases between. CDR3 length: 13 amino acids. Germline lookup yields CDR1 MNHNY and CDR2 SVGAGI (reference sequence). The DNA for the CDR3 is TGTGCCAGCAGATTAGCAGACAATCAGCCCCAGCATTTT. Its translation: CASRLADNQPQHF.

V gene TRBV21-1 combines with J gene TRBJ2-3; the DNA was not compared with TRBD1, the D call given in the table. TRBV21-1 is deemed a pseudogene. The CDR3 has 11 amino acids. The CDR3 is CASSHTDTQYF. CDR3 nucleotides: TGTGCCAGCAGCCACACAGATACGCAGTATTTT.

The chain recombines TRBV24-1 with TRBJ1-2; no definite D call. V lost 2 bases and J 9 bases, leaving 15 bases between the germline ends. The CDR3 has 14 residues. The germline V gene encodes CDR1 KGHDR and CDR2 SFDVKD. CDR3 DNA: TGTGCCACCAGTGATTGGGGAGGGTTCGGCAGCTACACCTTC. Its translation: CATSDWGGFGSYTF.

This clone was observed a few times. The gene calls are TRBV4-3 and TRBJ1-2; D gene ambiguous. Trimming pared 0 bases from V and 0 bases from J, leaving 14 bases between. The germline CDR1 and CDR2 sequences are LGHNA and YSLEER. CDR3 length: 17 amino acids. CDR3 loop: CASSQERAVSSNYGYTF. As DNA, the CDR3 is TGCGCCAGCAGCCAAGAGAGGGCGGTGAGCTCTAACTATGGCTACACCTTC.

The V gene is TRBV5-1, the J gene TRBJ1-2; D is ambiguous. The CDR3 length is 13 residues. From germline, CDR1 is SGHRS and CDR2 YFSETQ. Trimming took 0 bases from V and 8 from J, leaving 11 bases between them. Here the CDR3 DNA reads TGCGCCAGCAGCTTGGAACGGGGTGGGGGCTACACCTTC. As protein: CASSLERGGGYTF.

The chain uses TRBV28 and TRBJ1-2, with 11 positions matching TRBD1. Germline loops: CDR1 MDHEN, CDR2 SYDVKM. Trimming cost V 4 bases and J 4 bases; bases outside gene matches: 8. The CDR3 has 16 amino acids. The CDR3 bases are TGTGCCAGCAGTTCCCAAGGGACAGGGGGAATCTATGGCTACACCTTC. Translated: CASSSQGTGGIYGYTF.

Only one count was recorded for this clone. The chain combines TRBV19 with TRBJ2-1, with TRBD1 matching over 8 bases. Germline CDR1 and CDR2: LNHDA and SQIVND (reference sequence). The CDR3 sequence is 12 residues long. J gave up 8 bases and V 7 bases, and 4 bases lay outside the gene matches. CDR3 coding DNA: TGTGCCAGTACTCAGGGGGCAGATGAGCAGTTCTTC. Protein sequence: CASTQGADEQFF.

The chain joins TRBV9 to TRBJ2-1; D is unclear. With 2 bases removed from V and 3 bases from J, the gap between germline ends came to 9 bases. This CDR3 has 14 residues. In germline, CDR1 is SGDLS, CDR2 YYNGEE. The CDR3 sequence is CASSVDTGYNEQFF. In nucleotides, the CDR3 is TGTGCCAGCAGCGTTGACACTGGCTACAATGAGCAGTTCTTC.

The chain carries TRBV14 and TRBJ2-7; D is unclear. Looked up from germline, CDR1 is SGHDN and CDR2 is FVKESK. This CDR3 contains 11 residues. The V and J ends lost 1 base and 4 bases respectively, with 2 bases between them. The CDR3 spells CASSQVYEQYF. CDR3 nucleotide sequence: TGTGCCAGCAGCCAAGTATACGAGCAGTACTTC. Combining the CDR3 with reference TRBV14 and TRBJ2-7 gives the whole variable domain EAGVTQFPSHSVIEKGQTVTLRCDPISGHDNLYWYRRVMGKEIKFLLHFVKESKQDESGMPNNRFLAERTGGTYSTLKVQPAELEDSGVYFCASSQVYEQYFGPGTRLTVT.

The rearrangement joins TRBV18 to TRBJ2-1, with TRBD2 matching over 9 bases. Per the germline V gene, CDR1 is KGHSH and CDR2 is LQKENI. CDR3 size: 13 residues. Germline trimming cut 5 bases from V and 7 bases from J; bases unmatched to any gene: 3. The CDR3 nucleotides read TGTGCCAGCTCAGTAGGACTAGCGAATGAGCAGTTCTTC. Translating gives CASSVGLANEQFF. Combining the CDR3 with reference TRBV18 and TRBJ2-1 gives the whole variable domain NAGVMQNPRHLVRRRGQEARLRCSPMKGHSHVYWYRQLPEEGLKFMVYLQKENIIDESGMPKERFSAEFPKEGPSILRIQQVVRGDSAAYFCASSVGLANEQFFGPGTRLTVL.

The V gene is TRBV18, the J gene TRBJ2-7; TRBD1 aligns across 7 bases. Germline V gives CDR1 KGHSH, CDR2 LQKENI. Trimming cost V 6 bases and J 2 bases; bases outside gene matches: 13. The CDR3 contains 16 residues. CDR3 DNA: TGTGCCAGCTCCTGGGTCCCACCGACAGGGACCTACGAGCAGTACTTC. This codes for CASSWVPPTGTYEQYF.

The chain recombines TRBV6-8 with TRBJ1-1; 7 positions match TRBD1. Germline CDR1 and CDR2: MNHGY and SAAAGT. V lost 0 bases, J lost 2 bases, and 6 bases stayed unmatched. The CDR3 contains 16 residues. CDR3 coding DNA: TGTGCCAGCAGTTACTCGAGACAGGGTCGTAACACTGAAGCTTTCTTT. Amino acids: CASSYSRQGRNTEAFF.

CDR3 loop: CASSLGVAGTVAGEQYF. CDR3 bases: TGCGCCAGCAGCTTGGGAGTAGCGGGAACTGTCGCGGGCGAGCAGTACTTC. The V and J genes are TRBV5-1 and TRBJ2-7; 8 positions agree with TRBD2. The length of the CDR3 is 17 residues. The trim removed 0 bases at V and 6 bases at J, leaving 14 bases unmatched. The germline gives CDR1 SGHRS, CDR2 YFSETQ.

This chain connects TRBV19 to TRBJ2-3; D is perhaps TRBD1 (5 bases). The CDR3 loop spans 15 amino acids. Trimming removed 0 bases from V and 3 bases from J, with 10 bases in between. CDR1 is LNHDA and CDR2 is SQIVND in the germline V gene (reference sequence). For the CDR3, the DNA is TGTGCCAGTAGTATAGATTGGGGCGGTACAGATACGCAGTATTTT. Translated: CASSIDWGGTDTQYF.

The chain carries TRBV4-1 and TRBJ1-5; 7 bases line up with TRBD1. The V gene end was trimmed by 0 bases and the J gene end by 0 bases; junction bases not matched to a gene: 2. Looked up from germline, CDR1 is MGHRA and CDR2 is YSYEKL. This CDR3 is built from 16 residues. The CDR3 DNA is TGCGCCAGCAGCCAAGAGGGGACAGATAGCAATCAGCCCCAGCATTTT. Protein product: CASSQEGTDSNQPQHF.

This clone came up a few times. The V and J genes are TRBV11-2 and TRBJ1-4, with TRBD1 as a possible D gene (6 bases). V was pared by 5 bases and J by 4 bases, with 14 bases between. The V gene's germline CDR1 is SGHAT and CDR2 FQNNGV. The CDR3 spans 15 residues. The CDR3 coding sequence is TGTGCCAGCAGCGTTGGACAGATCTTTAATGAAAAACTGTTTTTT. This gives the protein CASSVGQIFNEKLFF.

CDR3: CATRQGSYEQYF. CDR3 DNA sequence: TGTGCCACCCGACAGGGTTCCTACGAGCAGTACTTC. The V call is TRBV6-5, the J call TRBJ2-7, with TRBD1 identical over 7 bases. CDR1 and CDR2 from the germline V gene are MNHEY and SVGAGI. The junction had 4 bases not matched to a gene; V was cut back by 10 bases and J by 1 base. The CDR3 has 12 amino acids.

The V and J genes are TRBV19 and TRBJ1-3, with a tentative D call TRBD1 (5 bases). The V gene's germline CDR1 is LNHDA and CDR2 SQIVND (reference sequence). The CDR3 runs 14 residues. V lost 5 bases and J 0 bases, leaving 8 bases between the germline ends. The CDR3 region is CASSRQSSGNTIYF. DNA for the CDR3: TGTGCCAGTAGTCGACAGAGCTCTGGAAACACCATATATTTT.

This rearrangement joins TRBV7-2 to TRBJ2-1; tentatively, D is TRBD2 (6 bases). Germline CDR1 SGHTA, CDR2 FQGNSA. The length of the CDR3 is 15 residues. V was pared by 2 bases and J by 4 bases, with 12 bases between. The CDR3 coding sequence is TGTGCCAGCAGCTTAAGTGGGAGGATGTACAATGAGCAGTTCTTC. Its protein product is CASSLSGRMYNEQFF.

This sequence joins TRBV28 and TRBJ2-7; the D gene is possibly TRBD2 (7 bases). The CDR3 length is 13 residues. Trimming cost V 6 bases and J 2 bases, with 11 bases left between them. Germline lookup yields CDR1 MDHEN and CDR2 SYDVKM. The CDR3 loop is CASRGGVTYEQYF. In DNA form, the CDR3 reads TGTGCCAGCAGAGGGGGGGTCACCTACGAGCAGTACTTC. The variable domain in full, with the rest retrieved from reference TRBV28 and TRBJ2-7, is DVKVTQSSRYLVKRTGEKVFLECVQDMDHENMFWYRQDPGLGLRLIYFSYDVKMKEKGDIPEGYSVSREKKERFSLILESASTNQTSMYLCASRGGVTYEQYFGPGTRLTVT.

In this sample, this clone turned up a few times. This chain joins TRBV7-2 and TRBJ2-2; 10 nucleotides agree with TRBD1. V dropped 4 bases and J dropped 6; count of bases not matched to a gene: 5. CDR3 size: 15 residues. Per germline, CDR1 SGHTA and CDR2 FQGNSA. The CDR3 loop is CASSSIGQGAGELFF. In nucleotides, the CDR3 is TGTGCCAGCAGCTCGATAGGACAGGGGGCCGGGGAGCTGTTTTTT.

The CDR3 loop is CAWNPGNTGELFF. For the CDR3, the DNA is TGTGCCTGGAATCCCGGGAACACCGGGGAGCTGTTTTTT. V gene TRBV30 combines with J gene TRBJ2-2; D gene ambiguous. Trimming took off 4 bases at V and 1 base at J, with 7 bases between the two ends. The CDR3 sequence is 13 residues long. Per the germline V gene, CDR1 is GTSNPN and CDR2 is SVGIG (reference sequence).